The 14 T cell receptor beta chains in this list originate from one sample, sequenced in a study of metastatic and nonmetastatic thyroid tumors. TCRdb re-called the PCR reads via MiXCR. Of 20,000 to 25,000 clones listed, approximately 15% are singletons. Every patient was untreated before thyroid surgery. Sequenced input: tumor tissue. The receptors here all came from a female donor with papillary thyroid cancer or a benign thyroid nodule (not recorded which). Some clones in this sample may be carry-over from other donors' samples.

By sample share, this clone is medium-sized. J is TRBJ2-7 and V is TRBV12-3 or TRBV12-4, with D perhaps TRBD1 (6 bases). Trimming removed 1 base from V and 3 bases from J, with 13 bases in between. This CDR3 has 15 amino acids. Here the CDR3 DNA reads TGTGCCAGCAGTTTAGGGGGGCTTATATACTACGAGCAGTACTTC. It is translated as CASSLGGLIYYEQYF.

This clone was seen many times. The rearrangement links TRBV6-1 to TRBJ1-2; the D gene is possibly TRBD1 (6 bases). CDR3 length: 14 amino acids. With 4 bases removed from V and 2 bases from J, the gap between germline ends came to 11 bases. The germline V gene encodes CDR1 MNHNS and CDR2 SASEGT. In DNA, the CDR3 is TGTGCCAGCAGTGGGACAGCAAGAAACTATGGCTACACCTTC. It translates to CASSGTARNYGYTF.

This clone was seen at least ten times. CDR3 bases: TGTGCCAGCAGCCTGGAAGCGACAGGTCAAAAACTGTTTTTT. Amino acid sequence: CASSLEATGQKLFF. The chain employs TRBV5-6 and TRBJ1-4, with D perhaps matching TRBD1 (6 bases). The CDR3 spans 14 residues. Germline CDR1 and CDR2: SGHDT and YYEEEE. With 4 bases removed from V and 9 bases from J, the gap between germline ends came to 16 bases.

This clone was seen many times. The rearrangement links TRBV25-1 to TRBJ1-3; D unresolved. CDR1 is MGHDK and CDR2 is SYGVNS in the germline V gene. V lost 3 bases, J lost 4 bases, and 4 bases lay in between. CDR3 length: 12 amino acids. The CDR3 DNA follows: TGTGCCAGCAGTGAGTTAGGAAACACCATATATTTT. It codes for CASSELGNTIYF. The full variable domain, with the rest looked up from reference TRBV25-1 and TRBJ1-3, is EADIYQTPRYLVIGTGKKITLECSQTMGHDKMYWYQQDPGMELHLIHYSYGVNSTEKGDLSSESTVSRIRTEHFPLTLESARPSHTSQYLCASSELGNTIYFGEGSWLTVV.

The V call is TRBV4-2, the J call TRBJ1-2; 10 positions agree with TRBD1. Trimming cost V 5 bases and J 4 bases; bases outside gene matches: 13. CDR1 LGHNA and CDR2 YNFKEQ come from the germline V gene. The CDR3 loop spans 17 amino acids. The CDR3 bases are TGTGCCAGCAGCGGTCCGGGACAGGGGATGATTACCTATGGCTACACCTTC. It encodes CASSGPGQGMITYGYTF.

Notes on this clone: One end of the junction does not line up with germline, which may come from a read error. The chain links TRBV3-1 to TRBJ2-1; TRBD2 aligns across 13 bases. The CDR3 covers 17 residues. Germline-derived CDR1 and CDR2 are LGHDT and YNNKEL (reference sequence). CDR3 loop: CASSQEAGTSGINEKFF. In DNA, the CDR3 is TGTGCCAGCAGCCAAGAAGCCGGGACTAGCGGGATTAATGAGAAGTTCTTC.

In its sample, this clone was seen many times. The chain uses TRBV9 and TRBJ2-7; 14 bases align to TRBD2. The CDR3 covers 16 residues. The junction had 4 bases not matched to a gene; V was cut back by 0 bases and J by 5 bases. CDR1 SGDLS and CDR2 YYNGEE come from the germline V gene. This chain's CDR3 is CASSVGEGLAGDEQYF. The CDR3 DNA follows: TGTGCCAGCAGCGTAGGCGAGGGACTAGCGGGGGACGAGCAGTACTTC.

This clone was counted many times. J is TRBJ1-5 and V is TRBV13, with D hard to call. The CDR3 loop spans 16 amino acids. In germline, CDR1 is PRHDT, CDR2 FYEKMQ (reference sequence). The V end lost 7 bases, the J end lost 0 bases, and 16 bases lay between the germline ends. The CDR3 is CASTRGGHYSNQPQHF. The CDR3 nucleotides are TGTGCCAGCACCCGGGGAGGGCATTATAGCAATCAGCCCCAGCATTTT.

Ten or more counts support this clone. The chain employs TRBV15 and TRBJ2-5; D call uncertain. The CDR3 sequence is 14 residues long. The V gene's germline CDR1 is LNHNV and CDR2 YYDKDF (reference sequence). The V end was cut by 0 bases, the J end by 4 bases, with 9 bases between. The DNA of the CDR3 is TGTGCCACCAGCAGAGATTATCCCCCAGAGACCCAGTACTTC. As protein: CATSRDYPPETQYF.

A word on this clone: The junction shows a germline mismatch at one end, possibly a read error. The J gene is TRBJ1-1, the V gene TRBV20-1, with D tentatively TRBD1 (6 bases). CDR3 length: 15 amino acids. Germline CDR1 and CDR2: DFQATT and SNEGSKA (reference sequence). For the CDR3, the DNA is TGCAGTGATAGAGATTCTACAGGGCTGAACACTGGAGCTTTCTTT. Amino acid sequence: CSDRDSTGLNTGAFF.

This clone has more than one count but fewer than ten. This clone may be a read error of a much larger clone one base away. The rearrangement joins TRBV19 to TRBJ2-3, with 8 bases aligning to TRBD2. Germline CDR1 LNHDA, CDR2 SQIVND (reference sequence). The V and J ends lost 3 bases and 8 bases, in that order; junction bases with no gene match: 13. The CDR3 has 16 residues. The CDR3 sequence: CASSITGTSPLGTQYF. Here the CDR3 DNA reads TGTGCCAGTAGTATCACCGGGACTAGTCCTCTCGGTACGCAGTATTTT.

V and J are TRBV20-1 and TRBJ2-1; unclear D gene. V shed 0 bases and J shed 5 bases, with 8 bases lying between them. The CDR3 loop spans 13 amino acids. Germline V gene sequence: CDR1 DFQATT, CDR2 SNEGSKA (reference sequence). In DNA form, the CDR3 reads TGCAGTGCTAGAGACCCCCAAAACAATGAGCAGTTCTTC. It encodes CSARDPQNNEQFF.

This clone was detected ten times or more. V is TRBV9 and J is TRBJ1-6, with 9 bases aligning to TRBD1. CDR3 length equals 14 residues. V gave up 4 bases and J gave up 6 bases; unmatched junction bases: 2. Germline V gene data show CDR1 as SGDLS and CDR2 as YYNGEE. The CDR3 region is CASSQGQGNSPLHF. The DNA of the CDR3 is TGTGCCAGCAGCCAGGGACAGGGTAATTCACCCCTCCACTTT.

This clone has ten or more counts. V and J are TRBV19 and TRBJ2-1; 10 nucleotides match TRBD2. The CDR3 length is 16 residues. V lost 3 bases and J lost 5; bases outside the gene matches: 7. Per germline, CDR1 LNHDA and CDR2 SQIVND (reference sequence). CDR3 sequence (DNA): TGTGCCAGTAGTATCCCCAGAGCGGGAGGGAACAATGAGCAGTTCTTC. As protein: CASSIPRAGGNNEQFF.